A selection of T cell receptor beta chains follows, all from one sample in a study of cytotoxic CD8 clonotypes in ibrutinib-treated CLL. Clones were read by immunoSEQ multiplex PCR, and TCRdb kept only the in-frame ones, dropping some. In the table there are 11,000 or so clones, over 60% of which are singletons. Sequenced here: PBMCs, sampled at disease progression, from a patient treated with ibrutinib. The origin of the receptors is a human donor with chronic lymphocytic leukemia. Both conserved end residues are part of each CDR3. A D gene is named only where the DNA matches it firmly. The size of a clone is reported for some rows only, either as once, few or many, or as a class for expanded clones.

cdr3_nt: TGTGCCAGCAGCTTAGAGGGGTCCACTGAAGCTTTCTTT; cdr3_aa: CASSLEGSTEAFF; d_call: -; j_call: TRBJ1-1; clone_size: -; v_call: TRBV11-2
cdr3_nt: TGTGCCATCAGTGAGGGGCGTAGCGGAATTTACAATGAGCAGTTCTTC; cdr3_aa: CAISEGRSGIYNEQFF; d_call: -; j_call: TRBJ2-1; clone_size: -; v_call: TRBV10-3
cdr3_nt: TGTGCCAGCAGTTTAGATAGAAGCAATGAGCAGTTCTTC; cdr3_aa: CASSLDRSNEQFF; d_call: -; j_call: TRBJ2-1; clone_size: -; v_call: TRBV27
cdr3_nt: TGCGCCAGCAGCCCCCAGGGGTTCTCTGGAAACACCATATATTTT; cdr3_aa: CASSPQGFSGNTIYF; d_call: -; j_call: TRBJ1-3; clone_size: -; v_call: TRBV5-1
cdr3_nt: TGTGCCAGCAGCTTCGGGGGGGGGAATTCACCCCTCCACTTT; cdr3_aa: CASSFGGGNSPLHF; d_call: -; j_call: TRBJ1-6; clone_size: -; v_call: TRBV7-8
cdr3_nt: TGTGCCAGCAGGGCTGGGGCGGTGAACACTGAAGCTTTCTTT; cdr3_aa: CASRAGAVNTEAFF; d_call: -; j_call: TRBJ1-1; clone_size: -; v_call: TRBV6-1
cdr3_nt: TGCGCCAGCAGCCAAGAGAAGGGGCGCAATCAAAACGAGCAGTACTTC; cdr3_aa: CASSQEKGRNQNEQYF; d_call: -; j_call: TRBJ2-7; clone_size: -; v_call: TRBV4-1
cdr3_nt: TGTGCCAGCAGCTTACGCGGGGGAGGTACAGATACGCAGTATTTT; cdr3_aa: CASSLRGGGTDTQYF; d_call: TRBD2; j_call: TRBJ2-3; clone_size: -; v_call: TRBV7-3
cdr3_nt: TGCGCCAGCAGCCACTCCCAGGGGACAGCAGATACGCAGTATTTT; cdr3_aa: CASSHSQGTADTQYF; d_call: TRBD1; j_call: TRBJ2-3; clone_size: -; v_call: TRBV5-1
cdr3_nt: TGCGCCAGCAGCTCGAGAGTTGATACGCAGTATTTT; cdr3_aa: CASSSRVDTQYF; d_call: -; j_call: TRBJ2-3; clone_size: -; v_call: TRBV5-1
cdr3_nt: TGTGCCAGCAGGGGGGGACAGGGGTCGTCGTATGGCTACACCTTC; cdr3_aa: CASRGGQGSSYGYTF; d_call: TRBD1; j_call: TRBJ1-2; clone_size: -; v_call: TRBV6-6
cdr3_nt: TGTGCCACCAGCGATGAAACAGGGATTCGACTGTTTTTT; cdr3_aa: CATSDETGIRLFF; d_call: -; j_call: TRBJ1-4; clone_size: -; v_call: TRBV15
cdr3_nt: TGCGCCAGCAGCTTGGGACCGGGGGCGTTGGGCTACACCTTC; cdr3_aa: CASSLGPGALGYTF; d_call: -; j_call: TRBJ1-2; clone_size: -; v_call: TRBV5-1
cdr3_nt: TGTGCCAGCACCCCTCGGGACAGGGGCCCCTATGGCTACACCTTC; cdr3_aa: CASTPRDRGPYGYTF; d_call: TRBD1; j_call: TRBJ1-2; clone_size: -; v_call: TRBV7-9
cdr3_nt: TGTGCCAGCAGCTTACTGGTCATCGCTAGCGGGGCCTACAATGAGCAGTTCTTC; cdr3_aa: CASSLLVIASGAYNEQFF; d_call: TRBD2; j_call: TRBJ2-1; clone_size: few; v_call: TRBV11-1
cdr3_nt: TGCGCCAGCAGCCAAGGGACTAGCGGGACCTCCTACGAGCAGTACTTC; cdr3_aa: CASSQGTSGTSYEQYF; d_call: TRBD2; j_call: TRBJ2-7; clone_size: -; v_call: TRBV4-1
cdr3_nt: TGTGCCAGCAGTGTACAGGGGGACCTCTACAATGAGCAGTTCTTC; cdr3_aa: CASSVQGDLYNEQFF; d_call: TRBD1; j_call: TRBJ2-1; clone_size: -; v_call: TRBV2
cdr3_nt: TGTGCCAGCAGCCCCCGTGGCTGGTTATATCTCTTT; cdr3_aa: CASSPRGWLYLF; d_call: -; j_call: TRBJ1-1; clone_size: once; v_call: TRBV5-6
cdr3_nt: TGTGCCAGCAGCTTGGGACAGGGGGCCTACGAGCAGTACTTC; cdr3_aa: CASSLGQGAYEQYF; d_call: TRBD1; j_call: TRBJ2-7; clone_size: -; v_call: TRBV11-3
cdr3_nt: TGTGCCAGCAGTCGAGACAGACCCCCCTACGAGCAGTACTTC; cdr3_aa: CASSRDRPPYEQYF; d_call: -; j_call: TRBJ2-7; clone_size: -; v_call: TRBV6-5
cdr3_nt: TGCGCCAGCAGCTTGGGGGCTAGCGGGGGGAAAGAGACCCAGTACTTC; cdr3_aa: CASSLGASGGKETQYF; d_call: TRBD2; j_call: TRBJ2-5; clone_size: -; v_call: TRBV5-1
cdr3_nt: TGTGCCAGTGTTAACACCGGGACAGGGGAGTCTCCCCTCCACTTT; cdr3_aa: CASVNTGTGESPLHF; d_call: TRBD1; j_call: TRBJ1-6; clone_size: -; v_call: TRBV2
cdr3_nt: TGTGCCAGCTCAACCACGGGGACAGCCTATCAGCCCCAGCATTTT; cdr3_aa: CASSTTGTAYQPQHF; d_call: TRBD1; j_call: TRBJ1-5; clone_size: few; v_call: TRBV18
cdr3_nt: TGTGCCAGCATTTCACGGTGGGGGCCTCTTCCCAATGAGCAGTTCTTC; cdr3_aa: CASISRWGPLPNEQFF; d_call: -; j_call: TRBJ2-1; clone_size: -; v_call: TRBV27
cdr3_nt: TGTGCCAGCAGCTACGCTAGCGGGGGGGTCTACAATGAGCAGTTCTTC; cdr3_aa: CASSYASGGVYNEQFF; d_call: TRBD2; j_call: TRBJ2-1; clone_size: -; v_call: TRBV7-3
cdr3_nt: TGTGCCAGCAGTGTAGCGGGGGGCAGAAATGAGCAGTTCTTC; cdr3_aa: CASSVAGGRNEQFF; d_call: TRBD2; j_call: TRBJ2-1; clone_size: -; v_call: TRBV6-4
cdr3_nt: TGTGCCAGCGGGCCGGTCGTGACCGTAAACTATGGCTACACCTTC; cdr3_aa: CASGPVVTVNYGYTF; d_call: -; j_call: TRBJ1-2; clone_size: -; v_call: TRBV5-6
cdr3_nt: TGTGCCTGGAGTGCGAACTCCTACGAGCAGTACTTC; cdr3_aa: CAWSANSYEQYF; d_call: -; j_call: TRBJ2-7; clone_size: -; v_call: TRBV30
cdr3_nt: TGTGCCAGCAGCCCGGACGGTCATCAGCCCCAGCATTTT; cdr3_aa: CASSPDGHQPQHF; d_call: -; j_call: TRBJ1-5; clone_size: -; v_call: TRBV7-6
cdr3_nt: TGCGCCAGCAGCCAAGATCTGTTGGCTGGGACTACCTTTCGGACCTACGAGCAGTACTTC; cdr3_aa: CASSQDLLAGTTFRTYEQYF; d_call: TRBD2; j_call: TRBJ2-7; clone_size: -; v_call: TRBV4-1
cdr3_nt: TGTGCCAGTAGTATTTCCGGTCTAGCGGGAGCCACTTCCTACGAGCAGTACTTC; cdr3_aa: CASSISGLAGATSYEQYF; d_call: TRBD2; j_call: TRBJ2-7; clone_size: -; v_call: TRBV19
cdr3_nt: TGTGCCAGCAGTTTTTTCGGGGCAGGGGGCGTCACCGGGGAGCTGTTTTTT; cdr3_aa: CASSFFGAGGVTGELFF; d_call: TRBD1; j_call: TRBJ2-2; clone_size: -; v_call: TRBV27
cdr3_nt: TGTGCCAGCAGCCCCCCGCCGCGGGAGCTAGCGGGACTTTGGGGGGAGACCCAGTACTTC; cdr3_aa: CASSPPPRELAGLWGETQYF; d_call: TRBD2; j_call: TRBJ2-5; clone_size: once; v_call: TRBV5-4
cdr3_nt: TGTGCCAGCAGAGGCCGACAGGGGCGGTTGGAGACCCAGTACTTC; cdr3_aa: CASRGRQGRLETQYF; d_call: TRBD1; j_call: TRBJ2-5; clone_size: few; v_call: TRBV6-1
cdr3_nt: TGTGCCAGTAGTGTCTCCAGCTCCTACGAGCAGTACTTC; cdr3_aa: CASSVSSSYEQYF; d_call: -; j_call: TRBJ2-7; clone_size: -; v_call: TRBV19
cdr3_nt: TGTGCCAGCAGCCCCAGGGACTACGAGCAGTACTTC; cdr3_aa: CASSPRDYEQYF; d_call: -; j_call: TRBJ2-7; clone_size: -; v_call: TRBV28
cdr3_nt: TGTGCCAGCAGCTCCTATTTCAGGGGGAACACCGGGGAGCTGTTTTTT; cdr3_aa: CASSSYFRGNTGELFF; d_call: -; j_call: TRBJ2-2; clone_size: -; v_call: TRBV7-9
cdr3_nt: TGTGCCAGCAGCTTTCGCCCAGATACGCAGTATTTT; cdr3_aa: CASSFRPDTQYF; d_call: -; j_call: TRBJ2-3; clone_size: -; v_call: TRBV11-1
cdr3_nt: TGTGCCAGCAGTGAAGCTCCCGGACTAGCGGGAGCGAATGAGCAGTTCTTC; cdr3_aa: CASSEAPGLAGANEQFF; d_call: TRBD2; j_call: TRBJ2-1; clone_size: -; v_call: TRBV6-1
cdr3_nt: TGTGCCAGTACTCGACAGGGGTTTACGGGAAGCAATCAGCCCCAGCATTTT; cdr3_aa: CASTRQGFTGSNQPQHF; d_call: TRBD1; j_call: TRBJ1-5; clone_size: once; v_call: TRBV19
cdr3_nt: TGTGCCAGCAGCTTGGAGGCAGGGGGCGCGGGTGGCTACACCTTC; cdr3_aa: CASSLEAGGAGGYTF; d_call: TRBD1; j_call: TRBJ1-2; clone_size: -; v_call: TRBV5-6
cdr3_nt: TGTGCCAGCAGCCAAAAAAACAGGGGTTCTGGGGCCAACGTCCTGACTTTC; cdr3_aa: CASSQKNRGSGANVLTF; d_call: TRBD1; j_call: TRBJ2-6; clone_size: -; v_call: TRBV14
cdr3_nt: TGTGCCAGTAGTGCGTCAGGGGGCGCATATGGTGAAGCTTTCTTT; cdr3_aa: CASSASGGAYGEAFF; d_call: TRBD1; j_call: TRBJ1-1; clone_size: -; v_call: TRBV19
cdr3_nt: TGTGCCAGCAGTTACTTACCCGGACAGGGAGAAACTGAAGCTTTCTTT; cdr3_aa: CASSYLPGQGETEAFF; d_call: TRBD1; j_call: TRBJ1-1; clone_size: -; v_call: TRBV2
cdr3_nt: TGTGCCAGCGGGAGGCGGACAGGTCGCTCCTACGAGCAGTACTTC; cdr3_aa: CASGRRTGRSYEQYF; d_call: -; j_call: TRBJ2-7; clone_size: -; v_call: TRBV6-5
cdr3_nt: TGTGCCAGCAGCTTAGTGGGCGGTTCGAACTATGGCTACACCTTC; cdr3_aa: CASSLVGGSNYGYTF; d_call: -; j_call: TRBJ1-2; clone_size: few; v_call: TRBV7-8
cdr3_nt: TGTGCCAGCAGCGTACTAGCGGGAGGGGGCGAGCAGTACTTC; cdr3_aa: CASSVLAGGGEQYF; d_call: TRBD2; j_call: TRBJ2-7; clone_size: medium-sized; v_call: TRBV9
cdr3_nt: TGCGCCAGCAGCCTCACTAGCGGGAGGGGAAATGAGCAGTTCTTC; cdr3_aa: CASSLTSGRGNEQFF; d_call: TRBD2; j_call: TRBJ2-1; clone_size: once; v_call: TRBV4-1
cdr3_nt: TGTGCCAGCAGGTTCAGGAGGGGTCGAAACACTGAAGCTTTCTTT; cdr3_aa: CASRFRRGRNTEAFF; d_call: -; j_call: TRBJ1-1; clone_size: large; v_call: TRBV6-5
cdr3_nt: TGTGCCAGCAGTGAAGCGGGCAGACAGGAGTACTTC; cdr3_aa: CASSEAGRQEYF; d_call: -; j_call: TRBJ2-4; clone_size: -; v_call: TRBV2
cdr3_nt: TGTGCCAGCAGTTTAGGCGTGGGGGGGCGGGCTGAAGCTTTCTTT; cdr3_aa: CASSLGVGGRAEAFF; d_call: -; j_call: TRBJ1-1; clone_size: -; v_call: TRBV27
cdr3_nt: TGTGCCATCTGGACTAGCGGGGAGAATGAGCAGTTCTTC; cdr3_aa: CAIWTSGENEQFF; d_call: -; j_call: TRBJ2-1; clone_size: -; v_call: TRBV21-1
cdr3_nt: TGCGCCAGCAGCCAAGGTATTGACAGGGGCCAGCCCCAGCATTTT; cdr3_aa: CASSQGIDRGQPQHF; d_call: TRBD1; j_call: TRBJ1-5; clone_size: -; v_call: TRBV4-1
cdr3_nt: TGTGCCAGCAGTTTCCCTGAACAGGGGCGCTTTAGAACGTACTTC; cdr3_aa: CASSFPEQGRFRTYF; d_call: TRBD1; j_call: TRBJ2-7; clone_size: -; v_call: TRBV27
cdr3_nt: TGTGCCTGGACCCGACAGGGAGGGAATTCACCCCTCCACTTT; cdr3_aa: CAWTRQGGNSPLHF; d_call: TRBD1; j_call: TRBJ1-6; clone_size: once; v_call: TRBV30